This T cell receptor (beta chain) was observed in a study of blood T cell repertoires in COVID-19. Across the study: The United States, Italy and Spain provided the acute and convalescent COVID-19 samples. Nucleic acid was either cDNA or gDNA, and it came from T cells, B-cell-depleted T cells, or PBMCs.

CDR1 WNHNN and CDR2 SYGVQD come from the germline V gene (reference sequence). This CDR3 has 13 residues. V lost 6 bases, J lost 7 bases, and 16 bases lay in between. Per the authors' pipeline: Reference gene primers were amplified, and this amplification served to estimate nucleated cell counts. This table comes from immunoSEQ multiplex PCR, and its TCRdb copy is limited to in-frame clones, with some not included. D and trimming come from the DNA, and the V and J calls and clone size come from that table. Among under 30,000 clones listed, roughly nine tenths were seen once. The rearrangement joins TRBV10-1 to TRBJ2-7, with D perhaps matching TRBD1 (6 bases). The sequencing input was peripheral blood. The receptor's source is a man aged 50-59 years with active COVID-19. CDR3: CASSEAGVGEQYF. The CDR3 DNA sequence: TGCGCCAGCAGCGAGGCAGGGGTTGGGGAGCAGTACTTC.